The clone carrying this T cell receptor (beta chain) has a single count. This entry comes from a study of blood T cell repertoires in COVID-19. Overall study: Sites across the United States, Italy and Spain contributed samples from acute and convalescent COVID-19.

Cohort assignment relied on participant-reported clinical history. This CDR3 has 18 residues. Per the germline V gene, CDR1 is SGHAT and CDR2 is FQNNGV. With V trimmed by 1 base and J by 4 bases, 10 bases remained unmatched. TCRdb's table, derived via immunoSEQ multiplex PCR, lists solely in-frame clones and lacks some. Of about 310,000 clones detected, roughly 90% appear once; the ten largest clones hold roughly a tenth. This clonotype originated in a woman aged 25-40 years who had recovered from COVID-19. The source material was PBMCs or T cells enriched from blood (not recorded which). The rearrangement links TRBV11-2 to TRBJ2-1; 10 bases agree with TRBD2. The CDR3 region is CASSLGTSGARSYNEQFF. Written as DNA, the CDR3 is TGTGCCAGCAGCTTAGGTACTAGCGGGGCAAGATCATACAATGAGCAGTTCTTC.